The rows below give T cell receptor beta chains drawn from one sample of a study of spatial heterogeneity in lung cancer. One entry per CDR3 protein results from TCRdb running MiXCR on the 5' RACE reads. Among about 100,000 distinct CDR3 sequences listed, about 4.6% were seen once. The specimen was lung tumor tissue, collected at surgery. The receptors come from a male donor with early-stage non-small cell lung cancer. The CDR3 runs from the conserved cysteine through the conserved F or W. The order of the fields is clone size, V gene, J gene, D gene, CDR3 protein, CDR3 DNA. The D gene is left open where the match is weak. Size values are once, few and many counts, or a class for expanded clones, and some rows have none.

>many|TRBV5-1|TRBJ1-1|NA
CASAGELNTEAFF
TGCGCCAGCGCGGGGGAGCTGAACACTGAAGCTTTCTTT
>many|TRBV7-6|TRBJ1-1|NA
CASSSWENTEAFF
TGTGCCAGCAGCTCCTGGGAGAACACTGAAGCTTTCTTT
>many|TRBV5-6|TRBJ2-7|TRBD2
CASRAGYSYEQYF
TGTGCCAGCAGAGCGGGGTACTCCTACGAGCAGTACTTC
>many|TRBV4-1|TRBJ2-7|TRBD2
CASSQGTSGGIYEQYF
TGCGCCAGCAGCCAAGGGACTAGCGGGGGGATTTACGAGCAGTACTTC
>many|TRBV11-2|TRBJ2-1|NA
CASSLAGGDEQFF
TGTGCCAGCAGCTTAGCTGGGGGCGATGAGCAGTTCTTC
>few|TRBV11-2|TRBJ2-3|TRBD2
CASSLRRTSGSTDTQYF
TGTGCCAGCAGCCTAAGGAGGACTAGCGGGAGCACAGATACGCAGTATTTT
>NA|TRBV6-5|TRBJ2-1|NA
CASSYGAGGTYNEQFF
TGTGCCAGCAGTTATGGAGCGGGTGGGACCTACAATGAGCAGTTCTTC
>NA|TRBV4-2|TRBJ2-2|NA
CASSQGERGNGDTGELFF
TGTGCCAGCAGCCAGGGGGAAAGGGGAAATGGGGACACCGGGGAGCTGTTTTTT
>many|TRBV28|TRBJ1-3|NA
CASTSPGRSGNTIYF
TGTGCCAGCACCTCCCCGGGGAGGTCTGGAAACACCATATATTTT
>many|TRBV3-1|TRBJ1-2|NA
CASSQGPSYTF
TGTGCCAGCAGCCAAGGCCCCTCCTACACCTTC
>many|TRBV28|TRBJ2-7|TRBD2
CASSLLAGPDKQYF
TGTGCCAGCAGTTTGCTAGCGGGACCAGACAAGCAGTACTTC
>NA|TRBV6-6|TRBJ1-6|NA
CATFSSSYNSPLHF
TGTGCCACCTTCTCAAGCTCCTATAATTCACCCCTCCACTTT
>many|TRBV4-1|TRBJ2-1|NA
CASSQVVRDNEQFF
TGCGCCAGCAGCCAAGTAGTACGAGACAATGAGCAGTTCTTC
>few|TRBV2|TRBJ2-1|NA
CASMATASNEQFF
TGTGCCAGTATGGCGACGGCCTCCAATGAGCAGTTCTTC
>many|TRBV28|TRBJ1-2|TRBD1
CASRPHRGGSYGYTF
TGTGCCAGCAGACCTCACAGGGGCGGGAGCTATGGCTACACCTTC
>few|TRBV27|TRBJ2-7|NA
CASSPLRSYEQYF
TGTGCCAGCAGTCCCCTTAGGTCCTACGAGCAGTACTTC
>many|TRBV20-1|TRBJ1-1|NA
CSAKGNTEAFF
TGCAGTGCTAAGGGGAACACTGAAGCTTTCTTT
>many|TRBV20-1|TRBJ2-1|NA
CSASLAGGVPSYNEQFF
TGCAGTGCTAGTCTCGCGGGCGGTGTCCCCTCCTACAATGAGCAGTTCTTC
>many|TRBV20-1|TRBJ2-4|NA
CSARDLYAVQAKNIQYF
TGCAGTGCTAGAGATCTCTACGCCGTCCAGGCCAAAAACATTCAGTACTTC
>many|TRBV12-3/TRBV12-4|TRBJ2-5|NA
CASSSLTRETQYF
TGTGCCAGCAGTTCCCTGACCCGGGAGACCCAGTACTTC
>many|TRBV6-5|TRBJ2-5|NA
CASSYSSLEETQYF
TGTGCCAGCAGTTACTCGAGCTTGGAAGAGACCCAGTACTTC
>many|TRBV3-1|TRBJ1-1|NA
CASSQDNLNTEAFF
TGTGCCAGCAGCCAAGACAACTTGAACACTGAAGCTTTCTTT
>many|TRBV9|TRBJ2-1|NA
CASSRGGPYNEQFF
TGTGCCAGCAGCAGGGGTGGCCCCTACAATGAGCAGTTCTTC
>many|TRBV2|TRBJ1-2|NA
CASRINRESYGYTF
TGTGCCAGCAGGATCAACAGGGAGAGCTATGGCTACACCTTC
>many|TRBV7-9|TRBJ2-1|NA
CASSPVYEQFF
TGTGCCAGCAGCCCCGTCTATGAGCAGTTCTTC
>many|TRBV10-2|TRBJ1-2|NA
CASRLDSFYGYTF
TGCGCCAGCAGACTCGACAGCTTCTATGGCTACACCTTC
>many|TRBV29-1|TRBJ2-1|NA
CSAQAGERPYNEQFF
TGCAGCGCCCAAGCAGGCGAGCGCCCCTACAATGAGCAGTTCTTC
>many|TRBV20-1|TRBJ1-5|NA
CSAMAGHVLASQPQHF
TGCAGTGCCATGGCAGGGCATGTCCTCGCATCCCAGCCCCAGCATTTT
>few|TRBV6-1|TRBJ1-1|NA
CASREGIEAFF
TGTGCCAGCAGAGAGGGGATTGAAGCTTTCTTT
>many|TRBV28|TRBJ2-7|NA
CASSSSGFPYEQYF
TGTGCCAGCAGTTCCTCAGGGTTCCCCTACGAGCAGTACTTC
>NA|TRBV7-2|TRBJ2-3|TRBD2
CASSLDGLAGVTDTQYF
TGTGCCAGCAGCTTAGACGGACTAGCGGGAGTCACAGATACGCAGTATTTT
>many|TRBV4-1|TRBJ2-1|NA
CASSQELTGRYNEQFF
TGCGCCAGCAGCCAAGAGTTAACGGGGAGATACAATGAGCAGTTCTTC
>many|TRBV25-1|TRBJ1-5|TRBD1
CASSGQGFQPQHF
TGTGCCAGCAGTGGACAGGGGTTCCAGCCCCAGCATTTT
>few|TRBV29-1|TRBJ1-3|NA
CSVVQDLSSGNTIYF
TGCAGCGTTGTCCAGGACCTATCCTCTGGAAACACCATATATTTT
>many|TRBV5-1|TRBJ1-1|NA
CASSGPRAPPMNTEAFF
TGCGCCAGCAGCGGCCCGAGGGCGCCCCCTATGAACACTGAAGCTTTCTTT
>many|TRBV4-1|TRBJ2-7|TRBD2
CASSKEGLVSYEQYF
TGCGCCAGCAGCAAAGAGGGACTAGTGTCCTACGAGCAGTACTTC
>many|TRBV28|TRBJ1-1|TRBD1
CASRLQGLNTEAFF
TGTGCCAGCAGACTACAGGGGTTGAACACTGAAGCTTTCTTT
>NA|TRBV27|TRBJ2-1|NA
CASSLGVPGAYNEQFF
TGTGCCAGCAGTTTAGGGGTTCCGGGGGCCTACAATGAGCAGTTCTTC
>many|TRBV10-3|TRBJ2-5|NA
CAISESELGQETQYF
TGTGCCATCAGTGAGTCGGAACTGGGACAAGAGACCCAGTACTTC
>NA|TRBV7-6|TRBJ1-3|NA
CATKASPYTGNTIYF
TGTGCCACTAAAGCCTCCCCGTATACTGGAAACACCATATATTTT
>many|TRBV7-2|TRBJ2-1|NA
CASSLLGEDPARDEQFF
TGTGCCAGCAGCTTGTTAGGGGAAGATCCGGCTAGGGATGAGCAGTTCTTC
>many|TRBV29-1|TRBJ1-1|TRBD1
CSGGDRSNTEAFF
TGCAGCGGGGGGGACAGATCGAACACTGAAGCTTTCTTT
>many|TRBV10-3|TRBJ1-2|NA
CAISGPGGQDGTYGYTF
TGTGCCATCAGTGGGCCTGGAGGGCAGGATGGTACTTATGGCTACACCTTC
>many|TRBV3-1|TRBJ1-5|NA
CASSQDPGWVPQHF
TGTGCCAGCAGCCAAGATCCGGGTTGGGTGCCCCAGCATTTT
>NA|TRBV5-6|TRBJ2-5|NA
CASSLGAQMGKTQYF
TGTGCCAGCAGCTTGGGGGCTCAAATGGGCAAGACCCAGTACTTC
>NA|TRBV5-8|TRBJ2-2|NA
CASNAIQGTTGELFF
TGTGCCAGCAACGCTATTCAGGGCACAACCGGGGAGCTGTTTTTT
>NA|TRBV15|TRBJ2-7|NA
CATSREAGYEQYF
TGTGCCACCAGCAGAGAGGCGGGGTACGAGCAGTACTTC
>many|TRBV4-1|TRBJ1-6|NA
CASSQQIDNSPLHF
TGCGCCAGCAGCCAACAGATAGACAATTCACCCCTCCACTTT
>many|TRBV6-1|TRBJ1-2|TRBD1
CASTEDRAYGYTF
TGTGCCAGCACCGAGGACAGGGCCTATGGCTACACCTTC
>few|TRBV11-2|TRBJ2-7|NA
CASIPGTFYYEQYF
TGTGCCAGCATACCCGGGACTTTCTACTACGAGCAGTACTTC
>many|TRBV7-6|TRBJ2-1|NA
CASSLGLGGEQFF
TGTGCCAGCAGCTTGGGTCTAGGCGGGGAGCAGTTCTTC
>NA|TRBV11-3|TRBJ2-2|TRBD2
CASSPRAGLAGVSGELFF
TGTGCCAGCAGCCCTAGAGCCGGACTAGCGGGAGTGAGCGGGGAGCTGTTTTTT